The 9 T cell receptor beta chains reported below all come from one sample, sequenced in a study of yellow fever vaccine responses in identical twins. Using its own MiXCR run on the RT-PCR reads, TCRdb lists one record per CDR3 protein. There are around 7,200 distinct CDR3 sequences in the sample; 70% to 90% occur only once, and 0.9% to 1.5% lies in the top ten. The sample here was T cells from blood (PBMCs), unsorted or a sorted subset (not recorded which), taken before or after yellow fever vaccination (not recorded which). The source of these receptors is a woman aged 18 to 35 who received the yellow fever vaccine.

This clonotype was detected once. This chain links TRBV12-3 or TRBV12-4 with TRBJ2-7, with 9 bases aligning to TRBD1. This CDR3 is built from 17 residues. V shed 5 bases, J shed 4 bases, and the junction held 15 bases outside the gene matches. The CDR3 loop is CASSRPLRTGEKYEQYF. CDR3 DNA sequence: TGTGCCAGCAGTCGGCCTTTAAGGACAGGGGAGAAGTACGAGCAGTACTTC.

J is TRBJ1-1 and V is TRBV5-5; D is perhaps TRBD1 (6 bases). CDR1 and CDR2 (germline): SGHKS, YYEKEE (reference sequence). The CDR3 is 16 amino acids. Trimming left V 0 bases short and J 0 bases short, with 12 bases between. This chain's CDR3 is CASSLDHRELNTEAFF. In nucleotides, the CDR3 is TGTGCCAGCAGCTTGGATCACAGGGAGTTGAACACTGAAGCTTTCTTT.

This chain links TRBV18 with TRBJ2-1; tentatively, D is TRBD2 (6 bases). This CDR3 spans 14 amino acids. Germline values: CDR1 KGHSH, CDR2 LQKENI. Trimming shortened V by 6 bases and J by 4 bases, and 13 bases separated the two germline ends. CDR3 sequence reads: CASSRAGYYNEQFF. Here the CDR3 DNA reads TGTGCCAGCTCCCGGGCGGGGTATTACAATGAGCAGTTCTTC.

The V call is TRBV9, the J call TRBJ2-7; the D gene could be TRBD1 or TRBD2 (5 bases each). This CDR3 contains 14 residues. Germline values: CDR1 SGDLS, CDR2 YYNGEE. V was shortened by 3 bases and J by 6 bases, with 16 bases between the two germline ends. Here the CDR3 reads CASSARGLPGEQYF. CDR3 nucleotide sequence: TGTGCCAGCAGCGCTCGGGGCCTCCCTGGCGAGCAGTACTTC.

This clonotype was observed once. V is TRBV5-1 and J is TRBJ1-2; unclear D gene. The CDR3 spans 16 residues. The germline V gene encodes CDR1 SGHRS and CDR2 YFSETQ. Deletions cut 4 bases from V and 0 bases from J, with 16 bases between. CDR3 sequence reads: CASSQPGTSTNYGYTF. DNA of the CDR3: TGCGCCAGCAGCCAGCCGGGAACCTCTACTAACTATGGCTACACCTTC.

V and J are TRBV10-1 and TRBJ2-1, with D possibly matching TRBD1 (7 bases). The V gene's germline CDR1 is WNHNN and CDR2 SYGVQD (reference sequence). The CDR3 has 15 amino acids. V dropped 6 bases and J dropped 8 bases, with 20 bases sitting between them. The CDR3 region has the DNA TGCGCCAGCAGCCCGACAGGGTCGGCTAGCGATGAGCAGTTCTTC. Amino acid sequence: CASSPTGSASDEQFF.

The J gene is TRBJ2-2, the V gene TRBV29-1; tentatively, D is TRBD1 or TRBD2 (6 bases each). Trimming removed 4 bases at V and 4 bases at J, with 7 bases between. CDR1 is SQVTM and CDR2 is ANQGSEA in the germline V gene. The CDR3 spans 12 residues. In DNA form, the CDR3 reads TGCAGCGTTGGGGGGGCCACCGGGGAGCTGTTTTTT. Translation gives CSVGGATGELFF.

This chain connects TRBV10-3 to TRBJ1-1; perhaps TRBD1 as D (6 bases). Germline CDR1 and CDR2: ENHRY and SYGVKD. CDR3 length equals 15 residues. The V and J ends lost 6 bases and 0 bases respectively, with 14 bases between them. The CDR3 region is CAISNIRGLNTEAFF. CDR3 sequence (DNA): TGTGCCATCAGCAACATCAGGGGACTGAACACTGAAGCTTTCTTT.

This clonotype was observed once. The rearrangement joins TRBV11-2 to TRBJ2-1, with 11 nucleotides matching TRBD2. The CDR3 totals 17 residues. The V gene end was trimmed by 1 base and the J gene end by 4 bases; junction bases not matched to a gene: 6. Per germline, CDR1 SGHAT and CDR2 FQNNGV. The CDR3: CASSLVSLAGGYNEQFF. The DNA of the CDR3 is TGTGCCAGCAGCTTAGTTAGCCTAGCGGGAGGTTACAATGAGCAGTTCTTC.